This T cell receptor (beta chain) was recovered during a study of T cell changes during pregnancy in multiple sclerosis (dated by TCRdb to about 2019). Background for the entire study: The study examined how the T cell repertoire changed over the course of pregnancy in women with multiple sclerosis.

For CDR1 and CDR2, the germline V gene lists SGHTA and FQGNSA. From its cysteine to its phenylalanine, the CDR3 spans 11 amino acids. Just the 33-base CDR3 DNA is kept, in frame starting at base 1. V sheds 4 bases and J sheds 8 bases, leaving 8 bases between their ends. As regards this clone: This clone's antigen is unknown. No base qualities exist here, and no much larger clone lies one base off it.

Library creation used the immunoSEQ multiplex PCR assay. The immuneACCESS repertoire file appears here via TCRdb, limited to in-frame rearrangements. These files lack a portion of the clones; in checked studies, under half of the deficit traces to unresolved V genes, and the cause of the others is not known. Present in this sample are about 59,000 clones, about 95% of which were seen just once. The ten largest account for roughly 2.5% of the sample. Sequences were derived from CD8+ T cells from peripheral blood mononuclear cells, sampled after pregnancy. The chain joins TRBV7-2 to TRBJ1-2; the D gene identity is not certain. The clonotype comes from a female donor with multiple sclerosis, enrolled in a pregnancy study. DNA sequence: TGTGCCAGCAGCTATACACGAGGCTACACCTTC. Translated, this gives CASSYTRGYTF.